What follows is one T cell receptor (beta chain) and its context. Antigen unknown. These data are taken from a study of T cell repertoires in cytomegalovirus infection. The wider study: Both CMV infection and a matching HLA type were indicated by public TCR beta signatures.

Notes on the study in general: There were HLA-C-restricted CMV-specific TCR beta clonotypes dominating the ex vivo response. Totalled public TCR beta family frequency picked out people who carried CMV plus the relevant HLA.

The CDR3 contains 13 residues. The V and J ends lost 5 bases and 0 bases respectively, with 7 bases between them. Per the germline V gene, CDR1 is MNHNS and CDR2 is SASEGT. One entry per CDR3 protein, called by TCRdb with MiXCR from the reads. The table has about 530,000 distinct CDR3 sequences, 26% seen once; the top ten hold about 13%. Sequenced sample: PBMCs. The chain joins TRBV6-1 to TRBJ1-1; D ambiguous. The receptor comes from a human donor in good health (CMV status not recorded). Some clones in this sample may be carry-over from other donors' samples. In nucleotides, the CDR3 is TGTGCCAGCAGTACGGACCTGAACACTGAAGCTTTCTTT. Protein: CASSTDLNTEAFF.